Listed here are 16 T cell receptor beta chains from one sample, sequenced in a study of blood T cell repertoires in COVID-19. Some clones are missing from TCRdb's copy, which holds only in-frame ones; the method was immunoSEQ multiplex PCR. Among about 150,000 clones listed, around 84% were seen once. Sequenced sample: PBMCs or T cells enriched from blood (not recorded which). These receptors were collected from a man aged 45-65 years who had recovered from COVID-19.

V and J are TRBV7-7 and TRBJ1-3, with 7 bases that match TRBD1. This CDR3 is 13 amino acids long. The trim removed 4 bases at V and 4 bases at J, leaving 1 base unmatched. Germline V gene sequence: CDR1 SSHAT, CDR2 FNYEAQ (reference sequence). The CDR3 sequence: CASSSGQGNTIYF. As DNA, the CDR3 is TGTGCCAGCAGCTCGGGACAGGGAAACACCATATATTTT.

The chain recombines TRBV19 with TRBJ2-3, with TRBD2 matching 13 bases. The CDR3 has 14 residues. V lost 7 bases and J lost 6; bases outside the gene matches: 4. Germline V lookup: CDR1 LNHDA, CDR2 SQIVND (reference sequence). Here the CDR3 reads CASTQGLAGDTQYF. CDR3 DNA: TGTGCCAGTACCCAGGGACTAGCGGGGGATACGCAGTATTTT.

The chain recombines TRBV27 with TRBJ1-1, with 7 bases matching TRBD1. The CDR3 consists of 16 residues. V was pared by 0 bases and J by 0 bases, with 4 bases of the junction left unmatched. Germline lookup yields CDR1 MNHEY and CDR2 SMNVEV (reference sequence). CDR3 sequence: CASSLSGDRLNTEAFF. DNA for the CDR3: TGTGCCAGCAGTTTATCGGGGGACAGATTGAACACTGAAGCTTTCTTT.

The chain recombines TRBV6-2 or TRBV6-3 with TRBJ1-1; tentative D call: TRBD1 (6 bases). The CDR3 spans 15 residues. The V and J ends lost 6 bases and 1 base respectively, with 15 bases between them. Germline values: CDR1 MNHEY, CDR2 SVGEGT. CDR3 in amino acids: CASSFTGRGNTEAFF. CDR3 DNA sequence: TGTGCCAGCAGCTTCACAGGGAGGGGGAACACTGAAGCTTTCTTT.

The rearrangement joins TRBV5-1 to TRBJ2-3; weak D call: TRBD1 (5 bases). Germline CDR1 reads SGHRS; CDR2 reads YFSETQ. V lost 6 bases and J lost 4, with 15 bases in between. This CDR3 has 14 amino acids. This CDR3 is CASKLTVWADTQYF. Here the CDR3 DNA reads TGCGCCAGCAAATTGACAGTATGGGCAGATACGCAGTATTTT. The complete variable domain, with remaining parts taken from reference TRBV5-1 and TRBJ2-3, reads KAGVTQTPRYLIKTRGQQVTLSCSPISGHRSVSWYQQTPGQGLQFLFEYFSETQRNKGNFPGRFSGRQFSNSRSEMNVSTLELGDSALYLCASKLTVWADTQYFGPGTRLTVL.

Comment on this clone: The sample carries other DNA sequences with the same CDR3. The chain carries TRBV3-1 (or the pseudogene TRBV3-2) and TRBJ2-5; weak D call: TRBD1 (5 bases). CDR3 length: 14 amino acids. Germline CDR1 reads LGHDT; CDR2 reads YNNKEL (reference sequence). Trimming pared 3 bases from V and 1 base from J, leaving 9 bases between. The CDR3 DNA follows: TGTGCCAGCAGCCAGGCAGGGTTCCAAGAGACCCAGTACTTC. Translated, it gives CASSQAGFQETQYF.

The chain employs TRBV2 and TRBJ1-2; 7 nucleotides line up with TRBD1. V shed 6 bases, J shed 8 bases, and the junction held 6 bases outside the gene matches. The CDR3 is made up of 12 amino acids. Looked up from germline, CDR1 is SNHLY and CDR2 is FYNNEI. The CDR3 spells CASRATGWGYTF. DNA of the CDR3: TGTGCCAGCAGGGCGACAGGGTGGGGCTACACCTTC.

The genes are TRBV7-2 and TRBJ1-1; 8 nucleotides align to TRBD1. The CDR3 runs 15 residues. V shed 5 bases, J shed 8 bases, and the junction held 13 bases outside the gene matches. Germline loops: CDR1 SGHTA, CDR2 FQGNSA. The CDR3 spells CASSTRQGPRREAFF. The DNA of the CDR3 is TGTGCCAGCAGCACCCGACAGGGGCCAAGGAGAGAAGCTTTCTTT.

DNA of the CDR3: TGTGCCAGCAGAGAGAGTGGGGCCAGGGGCACTGAAGCTTTCTTT. The encoded protein is CASRESGARGTEAFF. The chain recombines TRBV25-1 with TRBJ1-1; tentatively, D is TRBD1 (6 bases). CDR1 is MGHDK, CDR2 SYGVNS, per germline. Trimming took off 6 bases at V and 4 bases at J, with 18 bases between the two ends. The CDR3 runs to 15 residues. Together with reference TRBV25-1 and TRBJ1-1, the CDR3 gives the full variable domain: EADIYQTPRYLVIGTGKKITLECSQTMGHDKMYWYQQDPGMELHLIHYSYGVNSTEKGDLSSESTVSRIRTEHFPLTLESARPSHTSQYLCASRESGARGTEAFFGQGTRLTVV.

The V and J genes are TRBV30 and TRBJ2-4; maybe TRBD2 (6 bases). The germline V and J ends were trimmed by 1 base and 0 bases, with 10 bases remaining between them. This CDR3 has 15 amino acids. The germline V gene has CDR1 GTSNPN and CDR2 SVGIG (reference sequence). CDR3 coding DNA: TGTGCCTGGAGTGGGACTACCCTAGCCAAAAACATTCAGTACTTC. Translated: CAWSGTTLAKNIQYF.

The V call is TRBV4-1, the J call TRBJ2-5; 8 nucleotides line up with TRBD2. Unmatched junction bases numbered 10, after V lost 2 bases and J lost 5 bases. The CDR3 is 16 residues long. Germline V CDR1 and CDR2: MGHRA, YSYEKL. The CDR3 region has the DNA TGCGCCAGCAGCCAAACTAGCGGATCAACCTGGGAGACCCAGTACTTC. Protein: CASSQTSGSTWETQYF.

The chain couples TRBV7-3 to TRBJ1-3; TRBD1 is a possible D gene (5 bases). The germline V gene has CDR1 SGHTA and CDR2 FQGTGA. Trimming removed 3 bases at V and 0 bases at J, with 6 bases between. This CDR3 has 14 amino acids. CDR3 in DNA: TGTGCCAGCAGCTTGACAGCCTCTGGAAACACCATATATTTT. This gives the protein CASSLTASGNTIYF.

This clone occurred a few times. The chain links TRBV10-2 to TRBJ1-1, with no clear D. The length of the CDR3 is 11 residues. Looked up from germline, CDR1 is WSHSY and CDR2 is SAAADI. Trimming took 2 bases from V and 11 from J, leaving 9 bases between them. DNA for the CDR3: TGCGCCAGCAGTGAGAACAGTGGGGCTTTCTTT. It is translated as CASSENSGAFF.

V gene TRBV5-4 combines with J gene TRBJ1-2, with no clear D. CDR1 SGHNT and CDR2 YYREEE come from the germline V gene (reference sequence). There are 14 residues in the CDR3. Trimming left V 4 bases short and J 13 bases short, with 23 bases between. The CDR3 protein is CASSPEGGWRIFTF. For the CDR3, the DNA is TGTGCCAGCAGCCCAGAGGGAGGGTGGCGGATCTTCACCTTC.

V gene TRBV18 combines with J gene TRBJ1-1; TRBD1 matches at 9 bases. V shed 3 bases and J 0 bases; nucleotides not matched to a gene: 2. Germline lookup yields CDR1 KGHSH and CDR2 LQKENI. The CDR3 is 15 amino acids. In nucleotides, the CDR3 is TGTGCCAGCTCACCCGGGACAGGGTTGAACACTGAAGCTTTCTTT. Its protein is CASSPGTGLNTEAFF.

The V gene is TRBV5-1, the J gene TRBJ1-3; 7 bases match TRBD1. Germline CDR1 and CDR2: SGHRS and YFSETQ. V was pared by 4 bases and J by 8 bases, with 12 bases of the junction left unmatched. CDR3 length equals 15 residues. CDR3 DNA: TGCGCCAGCAGCCAAACAGGGGATTGGGTGGACACCATATATTTT. Its protein is CASSQTGDWVDTIYF.